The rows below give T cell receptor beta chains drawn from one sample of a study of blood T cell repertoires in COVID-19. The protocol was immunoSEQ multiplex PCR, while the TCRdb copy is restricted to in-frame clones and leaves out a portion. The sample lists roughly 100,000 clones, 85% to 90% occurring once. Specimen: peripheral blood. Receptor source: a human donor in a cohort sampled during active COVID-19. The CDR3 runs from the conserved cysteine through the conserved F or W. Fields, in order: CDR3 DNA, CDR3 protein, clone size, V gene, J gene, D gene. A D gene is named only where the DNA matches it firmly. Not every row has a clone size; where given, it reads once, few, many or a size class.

DNA: TGTGCCAGCAGTGAATACGGGGGGGAAAAACTGTTTTTT; CDR3: CASSEYGGEKLFF; size: NA; V: TRBV2; J: TRBJ1-4; D: NA
DNA: TGTGCCAGTAGTACACAGGCCACGAGCACTGAAGCTTTCTTT; CDR3: CASSTQATSTEAFF; size: NA; V: TRBV19; J: TRBJ1-1; D: NA
DNA: TGTGCCAGCAGCTCCTCGGGTAACCCCCTCCACTTT; CDR3: CASSSSGNPLHF; size: few; V: TRBV5-4; J: TRBJ1-6; D: NA
DNA: TGTGCCAGCAGTAAGGGACAGAGGAATGAAAAACTGTTTTTT; CDR3: CASSKGQRNEKLFF; size: NA; V: TRBV6-5; J: TRBJ1-4; D: TRBD1
DNA: TGTGCCAGCAGCTTAAGCGGGAATCGGAACGAGCAGTACTTC; CDR3: CASSLSGNRNEQYF; size: NA; V: TRBV11-1; J: TRBJ2-7; D: TRBD2
DNA: TGTGCCAGCTCCCCTCCCGCCGGGAATCTCGGAAACACCATATATTTT; CDR3: CASSPPAGNLGNTIYF; size: NA; V: TRBV18; J: TRBJ1-3; D: NA
DNA: TGTGCCAGTAGTACGAGACTAGCCGATACGCAGTATTTT; CDR3: CASSTRLADTQYF; size: few; V: TRBV19; J: TRBJ2-3; D: TRBD2
DNA: TGTGCCAGCAGCGTAGAACAGGGGCCGGCAGATACGCAGTATTTT; CDR3: CASSVEQGPADTQYF; size: NA; V: TRBV9; J: TRBJ2-3; D: TRBD1
DNA: TGCAGCTCAGTGGGGCTAGCGGGAGTCGGCAATGAGCAGTTCTTC; CDR3: CSSVGLAGVGNEQFF; size: NA; V: TRBV29-1; J: TRBJ2-1; D: TRBD2
DNA: TGTGCCAGCAGCGGACAGCCCTCCTACGAGCAGTACTTC; CDR3: CASSGQPSYEQYF; size: NA; V: TRBV6-5; J: TRBJ2-7; D: NA
DNA: TGCAGTGCTAGAACGGATGGCTACACCTTC; CDR3: CSARTDGYTF; size: NA; V: TRBV20-1; J: TRBJ1-2; D: NA
DNA: TGCAGTGCTGCTAGCGGGTACGAGCAGTACTTC; CDR3: CSAASGYEQYF; size: NA; V: TRBV20-1; J: TRBJ2-7; D: TRBD2
DNA: TGTGCCAGCAGCGTAGACCCGGGAGTGCTGTCGGAGACCCAGTACTTC; CDR3: CASSVDPGVLSETQYF; size: NA; V: TRBV9; J: TRBJ2-5; D: NA
DNA: TGCGCCAGCAGCTTGGCCCGGGACAGGGGGCTGCGGCGGACGGGGGAGACCCAGTACTTC; CDR3: CASSLARDRGLRRTGETQYF; size: NA; V: TRBV5-1; J: TRBJ2-5; D: TRBD1